This TCR beta chain was sequenced for a study of cytomegalovirus exposure and HLA in healthy donors. General study findings and limits: Owing to their indistinguishability, certain V segments, notably TRBV6-2 and TRBV6-3, were excluded. Later on, analysis showed that most CMV-associated TCR beta chains appeared to be HLA-restricted. A missense DCLRE1C variant was associated with V- and J-gene trimming of TCR beta chains in a later analysis, and an independent cohort replicated the association. Later on, an analysis showed TCR association rates differing by HLA locus, with DRB1 the most and HLA-C the fewest.

Trimming shortened V by 7 bases and J by 7 bases, and 14 bases separated the two germline ends. The CDR3 runs to 13 residues. Germline V lookup: CDR1 MRHNA, CDR2 SNTAGT. With 60 Vbeta and 13 Jbeta primers, the PCR was carried out. Measured with immunoSEQ multiplex PCR; TCRdb has only the in-frame clones, and not every one. The sample lists about 82,000 clones, roughly 80% occurring once. Concerning this clone itself: Antigen: not known.

This chain connects TRBV6-4 to TRBJ1-5, with D unclear. This clonotype was sampled from a human donor in good health. Source material: PBMCs. The CDR3 here is CASKTLGWQPQHF. In DNA form, the CDR3 reads TGTGCCAGCAAGACTCTGGGTTGGCAGCCCCAGCATTTT.